This TCR beta chain derives from a study of shared clonotypes between healthy human individuals. Study as a whole: CD4 naive and memory got three plates each, CD8 naive two, CD8 memory one.

Measured with immunoSEQ multiplex PCR; TCRdb has only the in-frame clones, and not every one. This sample has 1,400,000 or so clones, with just under 99% found just once. CDR1 and CDR2 (germline): SGHRS, YFSETQ. The CDR3 totals 15 residues. V shed 5 bases, J shed 3 bases, and the junction held 9 bases outside the gene matches. V usage is TRBV5-1 and J usage is TRBJ1-2, with 8 bases identical to TRBD1. This sequence was found in a young man in good health. Sequencing input: naive CD4+ T cells sorted from blood. The subset here: CD45RA+ positively selected. The CDR3 sequence: CASRRQGSEDYGYTF. The CDR3 nucleotides read TGCGCCAGCAGGCGACAGGGGTCGGAGGACTATGGCTACACCTTC.